The TCR beta chain described here comes from a study of blood T cell repertoires in COVID-19. Study context: COVID-19 samples collected from the United States, Italy and Spain covered acute and convalescent phases. The analysed material was cDNA or gDNA that came from T cells, B-cell-depleted T cells, or PBMCs.

Methods used by the authors: Reference gene primer amplification gave estimated nucleated cell counts. The protocol was immunoSEQ multiplex PCR, while the TCRdb copy is restricted to in-frame clones and leaves out a portion. For V, J and clone size, that table is used; D and trimming come from the DNA. Counted here are 150,000 to 180,000 clones, roughly nine tenths occurring once; the ten biggest clones make up around 15%. The sequence derives from a woman in her 40s with acute or convalescent COVID-19. Sample: peripheral blood.

For the CDR3, the DNA is TGTGCCAGCAGTGAACGACCTACCGGGAACATTCAGTACTTC. Translating it yields CASSERPTGNIQYF. The gene calls are TRBV6-1 and TRBJ2-4, with D unresolved. CDR1 and CDR2 (germline): MNHNS, SASEGT. The CDR3 length is 14 residues. Trimming took off 2 bases at V and 7 bases at J, with 12 bases between the two ends.